The entry below gives a single T cell receptor beta chain sequence along with its context. The antigen is undetermined. The record originates from a study of cytomegalovirus exposure and HLA in healthy donors. The PCR made use of 60 Vbeta and 13 Jbeta primers. Using immunoSEQ multiplex PCR, the repertoire was profiled, and TCRdb retains in-frame clones only, with some absent. The table records 170,000 or so clones, around 83% of them present only once. This CDR3 has 16 residues. Germline values: CDR1 SGHRS, CDR2 YFSETQ. Trimming left V 2 bases short and J 4 bases short, with 13 bases between. Study-wide points: Cytomegalovirus association was listed for approximately 150 TCR beta chains. Reportedly, cytomegalovirus status was diagnosed with high sensitivity and specificity.

The receptor's source is a man aged 45-60 years in good health and CMV-seronegative. The material sequenced was PBMCs. The chain recombines TRBV5-1 with TRBJ2-6; D might be TRBD1 (6 bases). CDR3 sequence (DNA): TGCGCCAGCAGCTTAGTTACAGGGACCGGGGCCAACGTCCTGACTTTC. Amino acids: CASSLVTGTGANVLTF.